Each of the 14 T cell receptor beta chains below was sequenced from the same sample in a study of blood T cell repertoires in COVID-19 (dated by TCRdb to 2018 to 2020). The method behind the library was the immunoSEQ multiplex PCR assay. As stored in TCRdb, this immuneACCESS dataset retains in-frame rearrangements with V and J assigned. A fraction of the clones does not appear; measured against another copy, unresolved V genes explain less than half of the discrepancy, and the remainder lacks a known reason. The sample profile shows 55,000 to 70,000 clones; about 81% of them were found once. Around a fifth of the sample rests with the top ten. Sequenced material: peripheral blood. The source of these receptors is a woman aged 60-70 years with acute or convalescent COVID-19.

The rearrangement uses TRBV5-5 and TRBJ2-7; the D is unclear. The CDR3 extends over 14 amino acids. The V end was cut by 4 bases, the J end by 3 bases, with 14 bases between. Per the germline V gene, CDR1 is SGHKS and CDR2 is YYEKEE (reference sequence). The CDR3 DNA reads TGTGCCAGCAGCGTGACCCTAGGTGGCTACGAGCAGTACTTC. Amino acid sequence: CASSVTLGGYEQYF. The entire variable domain, with the rest obtained from reference TRBV5-5 and TRBJ2-7, is as follows: DAGVTQSPTHLIKTRGQQVTLRCSPISGHKSVSWYQQVLGQGPQFIFQYYEKEERGRGNFPDRFSARQFPNYSSELNVNALLLGDSALYLCASSVTLGGYEQYFGPGTRLTVT.

This clone has more than one count but fewer than ten. The rearrangement joins TRBV12-3 or TRBV12-4 to TRBJ1-1; D may be TRBD1 (6 bases). CDR3 length: 13 amino acids. V was pared by 5 bases and J by 9 bases, with 16 bases between. For the CDR3, the DNA is TGTGCCAGCAGTCCTCAGGGGTTTGAGAAAGCTTTCTTT. Translating gives CASSPQGFEKAFF.

The chain uses TRBV3-1 (or the pseudogene TRBV3-2) and TRBJ2-7; 10 bases are a match to TRBD1. Germline V gives CDR1 LGHDT, CDR2 YNNKEL (reference sequence). This CDR3 comprises 15 residues. Trimming at V came to 3 bases and at J to 7 bases, leaving 9 bases not matched to a gene. CDR3 sequence reads: CASSHGLTGGAEQYF. CDR3 nucleotide sequence: TGTGCCAGCAGCCATGGGTTGACAGGGGGCGCGGAGCAGTACTTC.

This chain links TRBV19 with TRBJ1-1, with 7 bases lining up with TRBD1. V shed 3 bases and J 0 bases; nucleotides not matched to a gene: 4. This CDR3 has 15 residues. Per the germline V gene, CDR1 is LNHDA and CDR2 is SQIVND (reference sequence). The CDR3 region has the DNA TGTGCCAGTAGTATTTCTGGGACAGTGAACACTGAAGCTTTCTTT. Protein sequence: CASSISGTVNTEAFF.

The gene calls are TRBV7-9 and TRBJ2-4, with 9 positions matching TRBD1. J gave up 7 bases and V 1 base, and 8 bases lay outside the gene matches. The germline gives CDR1 SEHNR, CDR2 FQNEAQ (reference sequence). The CDR3 totals 16 residues. The CDR3 protein is CASSLDRSDRGNIQYF. In DNA, the CDR3 is TGTGCCAGCAGCTTAGATAGGTCAGACAGGGGGAACATTCAGTACTTC.

The chain joins TRBV6-1 to TRBJ1-6; 10 bases line up with TRBD1. The CDR3 is 20 residues long. CDR1 and CDR2 from the germline V gene are MNHNS and SASEGT. The junction had 15 bases not matched to a gene; V was cut back by 3 bases and J by 4 bases. The CDR3 DNA is TGTGCCAGCAGTGAGAAGGGACAGGGGTACGGGGCTATATATAATTCACCCCTCCACTTT. As protein: CASSEKGQGYGAIYNSPLHF.

V and J are TRBV12-3 or TRBV12-4 and TRBJ2-7, with a weak D call TRBD2 (5 bases). The CDR3 has 11 amino acids. Trimming removed 8 bases at V and 4 bases at J, with 9 bases between. CDR3 bases: TGTGCCAGCGGACCGGGATACGAGCAGTACTTC. Its translation is CASGPGYEQYF.

V is TRBV18 and J is TRBJ1-2; D uncertain. The CDR3 is made up of 15 amino acids. Germline V gene lookup returns CDR1 KGHSH and CDR2 LQKENI. Trimming took 2 bases from V and 5 from J, leaving 15 bases between them. CDR3 nucleotides: TGTGCCAGCTCACCATCGGCAGGAAATTTATATGGCTACACCTTC. It encodes CASSPSAGNLYGYTF.

The chain has TRBV19 and TRBJ1-1; a weak D match, TRBD1 (6 bases). From germline, CDR1 is LNHDA and CDR2 SQIVND (reference sequence). CDR3 length: 13 residues. Trimming took off 9 bases at V and 4 bases at J, with 15 bases between the two ends. For the CDR3, the DNA is TGTGCCAGCGGGGCACAGGGCGGCACTGAAGCTTTCTTT. Translated: CASGAQGGTEAFF.

V is TRBV19 and J is TRBJ1-5; D call uncertain. Trimming left V 5 bases short and J 4 bases short, with 21 bases between. CDR1 is LNHDA, CDR2 SQIVND, per germline (reference sequence). The CDR3 extends over 17 amino acids. CDR3 in amino acids: CASSAPQRAIGNQPQHF. In DNA form, the CDR3 reads TGTGCCAGTAGTGCCCCCCAGCGGGCCATAGGGAATCAGCCCCAGCATTTT. Variable domain in full (rest from reference TRBV19 and TRBJ1-5): DGGITQSPKYLFRKEGQNVTLSCEQNLNHDAMYWYRQDPGQGLRLIYYSQIVNDFQKGDIAEGYSVSREKKESFPLTVTSAQKNPTAFYLCASSAPQRAIGNQPQHFGDGTRLSIL.

The rearrangement joins TRBV4-3 to TRBJ2-5, with D possibly matching TRBD1 (6 bases). Germline CDR1 reads LGHNA; CDR2 reads YSLEER. The CDR3 is made up of 15 amino acids. Trimming stripped 3 bases from V and 5 bases from J, with 16 bases between. The CDR3, as DNA: TGCGCCAGCAGCCAGGACAACAGGGATCAGGAGACCCAGTACTTC. Translated: CASSQDNRDQETQYF.

The gene calls are TRBV6-5 and TRBJ1-1, with D perhaps TRBD1 (5 bases). The CDR3 is 16 residues long. Germline V gene lookup returns CDR1 MNHEY and CDR2 SVGAGI. V was clipped by 3 bases and J by 10 bases, with 24 bases between them. CDR3 residues: CASSYRAGTGPERAFF. The CDR3 DNA reads TGTGCCAGCAGTTATCGCGCCGGGACTGGACCGGAACGAGCTTTCTTT.

This clone has only a few counts. The V call is TRBV7-8, the J call TRBJ1-2; 7 bases agree with TRBD1. The length of the CDR3 is 14 residues. Germline CDR1 reads SGHVS; CDR2 reads FQNEAQ. Unmatched junction bases numbered 1, after V lost 3 bases and J lost 0 bases. CDR3: CASSFGTANYGYTF. The DNA of the CDR3 is TGTGCCAGCAGCTTTGGGACAGCTAACTATGGCTACACCTTC. Together with reference TRBV7-8 and TRBJ1-2, the CDR3 gives the full variable domain: GAGVSQSPRYKVAKRGQDVALRCDPISGHVSLFWYQQALGQGPEFLTYFQNEAQLDKSGLPSDRFFAERPEGSVSTLKIQRTQQEDSAVYLCASSFGTANYGYTFGSGTRLTVV.

The rearrangement links TRBV7-8 to TRBJ1-6; maybe TRBD1 (5 bases). V was clipped by 0 bases and J by 6 bases, with 9 bases between them. The CDR3 sequence is 15 residues long. Per the germline V gene, CDR1 is SGHVS and CDR2 is FQNEAQ. Written as DNA, the CDR3 is TGTGCCAGCAGCTTAGCTTGGGGCTCTAATTCACCCCTCCACTTT. Translation: CASSLAWGSNSPLHF.